The next 30 T cell receptor beta chains were all read from a single sample in a study of cytomegalovirus exposure and HLA in healthy donors. In the PCR, 60 Vbeta and 13 Jbeta primers were used. TCRdb's table, derived via immunoSEQ multiplex PCR, lists solely in-frame clones and lacks some. The sample has over 100,000 clones, roughly 60% seen once. The sequenced sample was PBMCs. These receptors came from a human donor in good health.

The V and J genes are TRBV9 and TRBJ2-5, with 11 bases aligning to TRBD2. V shed 3 bases and J 1 base; nucleotides not matched to a gene: 5. The germline V gene has CDR1 SGDLS and CDR2 YYNGEE. The CDR3 sequence is 16 residues long. The CDR3 spells CASSGAGTSGQETQYF. The CDR3 nucleotides read TGTGCCAGCAGCGGGGCCGGGACTAGCGGCCAAGAGACCCAGTACTTC.

V usage is TRBV4-2 and J usage is TRBJ2-7; TRBD2 matches 9 bases. This CDR3 region has 16 residues. Per germline, CDR1 LGHNA and CDR2 YNFKEQ. V dropped 0 bases and J dropped 2; count of bases not matched to a gene: 5. Here the CDR3 DNA reads TGTGCCAGCAGCCAAGACAGGGCTAGCGGGACCTACGAGCAGTACTTC. Translated, it gives CASSQDRASGTYEQYF.

The chain uses TRBV19 and TRBJ2-6; 9 bases agree with TRBD2. V gave up 7 bases and J gave up 0 bases; unmatched junction bases: 4. Germline V lookup: CDR1 LNHDA, CDR2 SQIVND (reference sequence). This CDR3 is built from 16 residues. The CDR3 DNA is TGTGCCAGTAAGACTAGCGGCAGCTCTGGGGCCAACGTCCTGACTTTC. Encoded protein: CASKTSGSSGANVLTF.

This clone was found a few times. This chain connects TRBV4-1 to TRBJ2-2; D not resolved. Deletions cut 4 bases from V and 5 bases from J, with 8 bases between. This CDR3 comprises 13 residues. The germline V gene has CDR1 MGHRA and CDR2 YSYEKL. CDR3 DNA sequence: TGCGCCAGCAGCCTCCCCAGGACCGGGGAGCTGTTTTTT. This translates into CASSLPRTGELFF.

J is TRBJ1-1 and V is TRBV19, with D tentatively TRBD1 (6 bases). CDR3 length: 14 amino acids. Germline CDR1 LNHDA, CDR2 SQIVND (reference sequence). Deletions cut 6 bases from V and 4 bases from J, with 15 bases between. The CDR3 nucleotides are TGTGCCAGTAGCTGGGGGCGAGGGCTCACTGAAGCTTTCTTT. Its protein product is CASSWGRGLTEAFF.

J is TRBJ1-4 and V is TRBV4-1; maybe TRBD1 (6 bases). This CDR3 comprises 16 residues. Germline V gene lookup returns CDR1 MGHRA and CDR2 YSYEKL. V was shortened by 4 bases and J by 8 bases, with 20 bases between the two germline ends. CDR3 residues: CASSRRVLWGREKLFF. In DNA, the CDR3 is TGCGCCAGCAGCCGCCGGGTTCTTTGGGGGCGCGAAAAACTGTTTTTT.

This clone was counted a few times. The genes are TRBV30 and TRBJ2-7, with a weak D call TRBD1 (6 bases). V shed 0 bases and J shed 3 bases, with 9 bases lying between them. This CDR3 comprises 13 residues. Germline lookup yields CDR1 GTSNPN and CDR2 SVGIG (reference sequence). The CDR3 nucleotides are TGTGCCTGGAGTGTACAACAGGGCTACGAGCAGTACTTC. Protein sequence: CAWSVQQGYEQYF.

This clone was seen more than once but under ten times. The chain carries TRBV5-5 and TRBJ1-2, with 9 bases lining up with TRBD1. V shed 2 bases, J shed 7 bases, and the junction held 9 bases outside the gene matches. CDR1 and CDR2 (germline): SGHKS, YYEKEE (reference sequence). The length of the CDR3 is 15 residues. CDR3 DNA: TGTGCCAGCAGCTTTTCTGCACAGGGGGCTTTTGGCTACACCTTC. Protein: CASSFSAQGAFGYTF.

The chain carries TRBV5-1 and TRBJ2-5; 8 bases line up with TRBD1. This CDR3 contains 15 residues. V dropped 0 bases and J dropped 1; count of bases not matched to a gene: 2. Looked up from germline, CDR1 is SGHRS and CDR2 is YFSETQ. DNA for the CDR3: TGCGCCAGCAGCTTGGCAGGGACAGGCCAAGAGACCCAGTACTTC. This translates into CASSLAGTGQETQYF.

The chain employs TRBV11-3 and TRBJ2-7, with 7 positions matching TRBD2. Germline V CDR1 and CDR2: SGHNT, YENEEA. V gave up 3 bases and J gave up 2 bases; unmatched junction bases: 7. The CDR3 length is 15 residues. For the CDR3, the DNA is TGTGCCAGCAGCTTCACCCAGCGGGACCCCTACGAGCAGTACTTC. Protein product: CASSFTQRDPYEQYF.

The chain links TRBV5-1 to TRBJ2-7, with 7 bases identical to TRBD2. Germline V gene lookup returns CDR1 SGHRS and CDR2 YFSETQ. This CDR3 is 17 amino acids long. Trimming removed 4 bases from V and 1 base from J; junction bases left unmatched: 14. CDR3 in DNA: TGCGCCAGCAGCCAATCCTTTAGCGGGCCAACGTCCTACGAGCAGTACTTC. Encoded protein: CASSQSFSGPTSYEQYF.

This clone was detected a few times. The CDR3 bases are TGTGCCAGCAGTTCTTCAGCGGGAGGAACCACAGATACGCAGTATTTT. Translated: CASSSSAGGTTDTQYF. The V call is TRBV6-5, the J call TRBJ2-3, with 9 bases aligning to TRBD2. The CDR3 has 16 amino acids. The junction had 7 bases not matched to a gene; V was cut back by 4 bases and J by 2 bases. CDR1 and CDR2 (germline): MNHEY, SVGAGI.

This chain uses TRBV14 with TRBJ2-2; 8 nucleotides match TRBD1. This CDR3 has 18 residues. The V gene end was trimmed by 0 bases and the J gene end by 2 bases; junction bases not matched to a gene: 8. Germline lookup yields CDR1 SGHDN and CDR2 FVKESK. CDR3 in DNA: TGTGCCAGCAGCCAAGATTTTCTCGGACAGGGAAACACCGGGGAGCTGTTTTTT. Protein product: CASSQDFLGQGNTGELFF.

This sequence joins TRBV7-6 and TRBJ2-1; 11 bases agree with TRBD2. Losses at the gene ends were 1 base for V and 2 bases for J; bases not matched to a gene: 7. The length of the CDR3 is 18 residues. Germline CDR1 and CDR2: SGHVS and FNYEAQ. This chain's CDR3 is CASSLDHKTSGTYNEQFF. The CDR3 nucleotides are TGTGCCAGCAGCTTAGACCACAAGACTAGCGGGACCTACAATGAGCAGTTCTTC.

This rearrangement joins TRBV6-5 to TRBJ2-7, with 8 bases fitting TRBD2. Germline V gene lookup returns CDR1 MNHEY and CDR2 SVGAGI. The CDR3 runs to 15 residues. V dropped 6 bases and J dropped 5; count of bases not matched to a gene: 12. Here the CDR3 reads CASSSTSAPFNEQYF. CDR3 coding DNA: TGTGCCAGCAGCTCGACTAGCGCGCCTTTTAACGAGCAGTACTTC.

This rearrangement joins TRBV4-1 to TRBJ2-3; 7 bases agree with TRBD2. The CDR3 runs 15 residues. Trimming cost V 1 base and J 4 bases; bases outside gene matches: 5. Germline CDR1 and CDR2: MGHRA and YSYEKL. CDR3 residues: CASSQVGGSADTQYF. The CDR3 nucleotides are TGCGCCAGCAGCCAAGTGGGCGGGAGCGCAGATACGCAGTATTTT.

The V gene is TRBV19, the J gene TRBJ2-7; 9 nucleotides match TRBD2. The ends lost 6 bases at V and 2 bases at J; junction bases unmatched: 5. Germline V gene data show CDR1 as LNHDA and CDR2 as SQIVND (reference sequence). This CDR3 contains 14 residues. The CDR3 sequence: CASSVTSGTYEQYF. The CDR3 nucleotides are TGTGCCAGTAGCGTGACTAGCGGAACCTACGAGCAGTACTTC.

V usage is TRBV11-3 and J usage is TRBJ1-4; D is unresolved. The germline V and J ends were trimmed by 3 bases and 7 bases, with 9 bases remaining between them. The length of the CDR3 is 13 residues. The germline V gene encodes CDR1 SGHNT and CDR2 YENEEA. DNA of the CDR3: TGTGCCAGCAGCTTGGTCCGGGGTGAAAAACTGTTTTTT. It encodes CASSLVRGEKLFF.

V is TRBV6-1 and J is TRBJ2-1, with 9 bases matching TRBD2. From germline, CDR1 is MNHNS and CDR2 SASEGT. The CDR3 length is 16 residues. V shed 4 bases, J shed 1 base, and the junction held 5 bases outside the gene matches. The CDR3: CASSGTSGLSYNEQFF. Here the CDR3 DNA reads TGTGCCAGCAGTGGTACTAGCGGGCTTTCCTACAATGAGCAGTTCTTC.

The V gene is TRBV7-3, the J gene TRBJ2-3; 12 nucleotides line up with TRBD2. The trim removed 1 base at V and 2 bases at J, leaving 4 bases unmatched. CDR3 length: 17 residues. Looked up from germline, CDR1 is SGHTA and CDR2 is FQGTGA. CDR3 in DNA: TGTGCCAGCAGCTTAAGTCCTAGCGGGAGGGACACAGATACGCAGTATTTT. Its translation is CASSLSPSGRDTDTQYF. The full variable domain, in which reference TRBV7-3 and TRBJ2-3 provide the parts outside the CDR3, is GAGVSQTPSNKVTEKGKYVELRCDPISGHTALYWYRQSLGQGPEFLIYFQGTGAADDSGLPNDRFFAVRPEGSVSTLKIQRTERGDSAVYLCASSLSPSGRDTDTQYFGPGTRLTVL.

This clone was counted between two and nine times. J is TRBJ2-2 and V is TRBV19, with TRBD1 matching over 7 bases. Looked up from germline, CDR1 is LNHDA and CDR2 is SQIVND (reference sequence). V trimming: 10 bases; J trimming: 0 bases; junction bases outside the gene matches: 2. There are 13 residues in the CDR3. This chain's CDR3 is CATDRANTGELFF. The CDR3 DNA is TGTGCCACCGACAGGGCGAACACCGGGGAGCTGTTTTTT.

This sequence joins TRBV7-9 and TRBJ1-3, with D maybe TRBD1 (5 bases). Trimming left V 0 bases short and J 1 base short, with 13 bases between. CDR1 and CDR2 (germline): SEHNR, FQNEAQ (reference sequence). The CDR3 loop spans 17 amino acids. DNA of the CDR3: TGTGCCAGCAGCTTAGCCGGTGGCCCAGGGTCTGGAAACACCATATATTTT. It translates to CASSLAGGPGSGNTIYF.

The CDR3 sequence: CASSLDNRGNEQFF. The CDR3, as DNA: TGTGCCAGCAGTTTAGATAACCGGGGCAATGAGCAGTTCTTC. The rearrangement links TRBV27 to TRBJ2-1, with D perhaps TRBD2 (5 bases). V was clipped by 2 bases and J by 6 bases, with 11 bases between them. This CDR3 comprises 14 residues. Germline V CDR1 and CDR2: MNHEY, SMNVEV (reference sequence).

This chain links TRBV27 with TRBJ2-3, with 10 bases fitting TRBD1. Unmatched junction bases numbered 8, after V lost 4 bases and J lost 4 bases. Germline V gives CDR1 MNHEY, CDR2 SMNVEV (reference sequence). This CDR3 spans 16 amino acids. CDR3 nucleotides: TGTGCCAGCAGTTCAATCCCCGGACAGGGGGCAGATACGCAGTATTTT. This gives the protein CASSSIPGQGADTQYF.

V usage is TRBV6-5 and J usage is TRBJ1-3; 7 nucleotides align to TRBD1. This CDR3 region has 13 residues. Germline V gene lookup returns CDR1 MNHEY and CDR2 SVGAGI. The junction had 1 base not matched to a gene; V was cut back by 5 bases and J by 3 bases. Here the CDR3 DNA reads TGTGCCAGCAGTGACAGGGTTGGAAACACCATATATTTT. As protein: CASSDRVGNTIYF.

This chain links TRBV2 with TRBJ1-2, with 9 bases fitting TRBD1. Germline V gene sequence: CDR1 SNHLY, CDR2 FYNNEI. The CDR3 runs 14 residues. V dropped 4 bases and J dropped 9; count of bases not matched to a gene: 9. The CDR3 is CASSGPGQGISYTF. CDR3 sequence (DNA): TGTGCCAGCAGTGGACCGGGACAGGGCATTAGCTACACCTTC.

The chain links TRBV19 to TRBJ1-5, with 7 bases aligning to TRBD1. From germline, CDR1 is LNHDA and CDR2 SQIVND (reference sequence). The V gene end was trimmed by 6 bases and the J gene end by 6 bases; junction bases not matched to a gene: 14. The CDR3 has 16 amino acids. DNA of the CDR3: TGTGCCAGTAGAAATCGGAGGGGGCCTGGGGGTCAGCCCCAGCATTTT. Translation gives CASRNRRGPGGQPQHF.

The V gene is TRBV7-8, the J gene TRBJ1-3; 10 bases map to TRBD1. Trimming removed 1 base from V and 4 bases from J; junction bases left unmatched: 1. Per germline, CDR1 SGHVS and CDR2 FQNEAQ. This CDR3 contains 15 residues. Written as DNA, the CDR3 is TGTGCCAGCAGCTTAGGACAGGGGGCGGGAAACACCATATATTTT. Translating gives CASSLGQGAGNTIYF.

This rearrangement joins TRBV27 to TRBJ1-2; the D gene is possibly TRBD1 (6 bases). In germline, CDR1 is MNHEY, CDR2 SMNVEV (reference sequence). CDR3 size: 13 residues. The V end was cut by 5 bases, the J end by 2 bases, with 9 bases between. The CDR3 here is CASSRGQNYGYTF. CDR3 DNA: TGTGCCAGCAGTCGCGGACAGAACTATGGCTACACCTTC.

This clone was detected a few times. This chain joins TRBV30 and TRBJ2-6; 8 bases are a match to TRBD1. The CDR3 sequence is 18 residues long. The junction had 13 bases not matched to a gene; V was cut back by 5 bases and J by 1 base. Germline V gene data show CDR1 as GTSNPN and CDR2 as SVGIG (reference sequence). The CDR3 region has the DNA TGTGCCTGGGGGGTTGACAGGGGCTTCAGGTCTGGGGCCAACGTCCTGACTTTC. It is translated as CAWGVDRGFRSGANVLTF.